The clone carrying this TCR beta chain was observed at least ten times. Its cognate antigen is unknown. This entry is derived from a study of spatial heterogeneity in lung cancer. At the level of the study: Each time, sequencing found more beta-chain sequences than alpha-chain sequences. The library had UMIs, and each TCR and UMI pair averaged more than ten raw reads. Whole-study findings and limits: Circulating ubiquitous expanded tumor TCRs were observed more frequently at resection than at follow-up.

As for time point: sample taken at primary tumor resection. No cells were sorted before sequencing. The whole RNA sequenced was extracted from tumor, nontumor lung or frozen PBMC. Germline V lookup: CDR1 ENHRY, CDR2 SYGVKD. The V gene end was trimmed by 4 bases and the J gene end by 8 bases; junction bases not matched to a gene: 6. The CDR3 is 13 amino acids. TCRdb analysed the 5' RACE reads with MiXCR anew, one entry per CDR3 protein. The sample carries about 24,000 distinct CDR3 sequences, about 3% recorded once. The J gene is TRBJ1-2, the V gene TRBV10-3; 8 bases fit TRBD1. The sequence was obtained from a female donor with early-stage non-small cell lung cancer. This material consisted of PBMCs, taken at surgery. The CDR3 protein is CAISGDRFGGYTF. CDR3 coding DNA: TGTGCCATCAGTGGGGACAGGTTTGGAGGCTACACCTTC.